These 19 T cell receptor beta chains were sequenced from one sample in a study of PD-L1 blockade in urothelial cancer. Specified time point: pretreatment peripheral blood. Profiled with immunoSEQ multiplex PCR; TCRdb holds only in-frame clones, not every one. Of 70,000 or so clones listed, 90% are singletons. This specimen was PBMCs, taken around atezolizumab (anti-PD-L1) treatment. Source of these receptors: a man between 65 and 85 years old with urothelial cancer.

The rearrangement joins TRBV28 to TRBJ1-1; D unresolved. This CDR3 has 11 amino acids. V lost 8 bases to trimming and J lost 4 bases, with 8 bases between them. Germline CDR1 MDHEN, CDR2 SYDVKM. CDR3 bases: TGTGCCAGCCGCGCCATCACTGAAGCTTTCTTT. Translating gives CASRAITEAFF.

The genes are TRBV9 and TRBJ2-3, with 10 nucleotides matching TRBD2. V lost 3 bases and J lost 4; bases outside the gene matches: 17. This CDR3 has 19 residues. CDR1 is SGDLS and CDR2 is YYNGEE in the germline V gene. The CDR3 bases are TGTGCCAGCAGCGGGTCTCTGAGGCTAGCGGGAGACCGGTCAGATACGCAGTATTTT. It encodes CASSGSLRLAGDRSDTQYF.

This sequence joins TRBV7-9 and TRBJ2-7, with 10 bases lining up with TRBD2. V dropped 3 bases and J dropped 6; count of bases not matched to a gene: 8. Germline-derived CDR1 and CDR2 are SEHNR and FQNEAQ (reference sequence). The CDR3 covers 15 residues. The CDR3 spells CASSFRAGGPGEQYF. CDR3 nucleotides: TGTGCCAGCAGCTTCCGAGCGGGAGGGCCTGGCGAGCAGTACTTC.

This clone was detected only once. This chain connects TRBV5-5 to TRBJ2-6, with 7 bases matching TRBD1. This CDR3 contains 18 residues. V dropped 6 bases and J dropped 0; count of bases not matched to a gene: 12. In germline, CDR1 is SGHKS, CDR2 YYEKEE (reference sequence). The CDR3 sequence: CASIPMRTGPSGANVLTF. The CDR3 nucleotides read TGTGCCAGCATCCCAATGAGGACAGGCCCCTCTGGGGCCAACGTCCTGACTTTC.

V gene TRBV6-1 combines with J gene TRBJ2-1; D ambiguous. CDR1 is MNHNS and CDR2 is SASEGT in the germline V gene. This CDR3 has 14 residues. V lost 5 bases and J lost 5, with 13 bases in between. The CDR3 here is CASSNQRTNNEQFF. The CDR3 region has the DNA TGTGCCAGCAGTAACCAGCGAACCAACAATGAGCAGTTCTTC.

A remark on this clone: Germline and junction disagree at one end, which may indicate a read error. The chain has TRBV2 and TRBJ1-2, with D possibly being TRBD1 (5 bases). CDR3 length: 12 residues. Looked up from germline, CDR1 is SNHLY and CDR2 is FYNNEI. The CDR3 nucleotides read TGTGCCAGCACTGAACAGGACTATGGCTACACCTTC. Its translation is CASTEQDYGYTF.

The rearrangement joins TRBV19 to TRBJ2-3, with 7 bases matching TRBD2. The CDR3 has 16 residues. Germline assignment: CDR1 LNHDA and CDR2 SQIVND (reference sequence). After removal of 1 base from V and 2 bases from J, the junction contained 6 bases not matched to a gene. Here the CDR3 DNA reads TGTGCCAGTAGTATAGGGTCAGCGGGGTTCACAGATACGCAGTATTTT. This codes for CASSIGSAGFTDTQYF.

The genes are TRBV14 and TRBJ2-5; weak D call: TRBD1 (5 bases). There are 12 residues in the CDR3. Trimming shortened V by 4 bases and J by 4 bases, and 7 bases separated the two germline ends. Germline V CDR1 and CDR2: SGHDN, FVKESK. The chain's CDR3 is CASSPGRETQYF. The CDR3 nucleotides read TGTGCCAGCAGCCCAGGGCGAGAGACCCAGTACTTC.

The chain has TRBV29-1 and TRBJ2-1; D gene ambiguous. V shed 8 bases and J shed 5 bases, with 10 bases lying between them. Germline V gene sequence: CDR1 SQVTM, CDR2 ANQGSEA. This CDR3 comprises 11 residues. CDR3 protein: CSPTSDNEQFF. CDR3 bases: TGCAGCCCGACTTCGGACAATGAGCAGTTCTTC.

This clone was observed a few times. The chain joins TRBV19 to TRBJ2-1; 9 bases map to TRBD1. V dropped 6 bases and J dropped 6; count of bases not matched to a gene: 6. Germline values: CDR1 LNHDA, CDR2 SQIVND (reference sequence). This CDR3 is 14 amino acids long. CDR3 nucleotides: TGTGCCAGTAGGGGACAGGGCCTATTCAATGAGCAGTTCTTC. Translated, it gives CASRGQGLFNEQFF.

In this sample, this clone turned up once. The chain couples TRBV28 to TRBJ1-2, with 7 bases identical to TRBD1. Germline lookup yields CDR1 MDHEN and CDR2 SYDVKM. The CDR3 is 14 residues long. V lost 1 base to trimming and J lost 7 bases; unmatched junction nucleotides: 6. The CDR3 protein is CASSLFTGERGYTF. CDR3 nucleotides: TGTGCCAGCAGTTTATTTACAGGGGAACGTGGCTACACCTTC.

There are a few counts of this clone. The gene calls are TRBV18 and TRBJ2-3; 11 bases match TRBD2. In germline, CDR1 is KGHSH, CDR2 LQKENI. The trim removed 6 bases at V and 8 bases at J, leaving 7 bases unmatched. This CDR3 contains 14 residues. The CDR3 spells CASSIAGGPGTQYF. The CDR3 DNA follows: TGTGCCAGCTCTATAGCGGGAGGGCCTGGTACGCAGTATTTT.

The chain carries TRBV2 and TRBJ2-1, with 10 bases identical to TRBD2. The germline V gene encodes CDR1 SNHLY and CDR2 FYNNEI. J was trimmed by 9 bases and V by 7 bases; bases with no gene match: 6. The CDR3 extends over 13 amino acids. The CDR3 bases are TGTGCCAGCAAAGCGGGAGGGCCAGGTGAGCAGTTCTTC. This translates into CASKAGGPGEQFF. Filled out from reference TRBV2 and TRBJ2-1, the complete variable domain reads EPEVTQTPSHQVTQMGQEVILRCVPISNHLYFYWYRQILGQKVEFLVSFYNNEISEKSEIFDDQFSVERPDGSNFTLKIRSTKLEDSAMYFCASKAGGPGEQFFGPGTRLTVL.

The chain recombines TRBV19 with TRBJ1-1, with a weak D call TRBD1 (5 bases). V lost 6 bases and J lost 3, with 11 bases in between. Germline V lookup: CDR1 LNHDA, CDR2 SQIVND (reference sequence). The CDR3 runs to 13 residues. The CDR3: CASSPQGDTEAFF. The CDR3, as DNA: TGTGCCAGTAGCCCCCAAGGGGACACTGAAGCTTTCTTT.

This chain joins TRBV6-5 and TRBJ2-1, with 14 bases identical to TRBD2. Germline trimming cut 6 bases from V and 7 bases from J; bases unmatched to any gene: 5. Germline V gene sequence: CDR1 MNHEY, CDR2 SVGAGI. CDR3 size: 15 residues. This CDR3 reads CASRRLAGGFNEQFF. In DNA form, the CDR3 reads TGTGCCAGCAGGCGACTAGCGGGAGGGTTTAATGAGCAGTTCTTC.

This chain connects TRBV29-1 to TRBJ1-2; D is undetermined. Germline assignment: CDR1 SQVTM and CDR2 ANQGSEA. The V end was cut by 7 bases, the J end by 6 bases, with 15 bases between. This CDR3 has 12 amino acids. Here the CDR3 DNA reads TGCAGCGCCTACGCGAATGATGATGGCTACACCTTC. Its translation is CSAYANDDGYTF.

This chain connects TRBV27 to TRBJ2-5; TRBD2 might be the D (5 bases). CDR3 length: 11 residues. CDR1 is MNHEY, CDR2 SMNVEV, per germline (reference sequence). Between the trimmed V and J ends, which lost 5 bases and 5 bases, there was a span of 6 bases. CDR3 sequence (DNA): TGTGCCAGCAGTCGAGGGGAGACCCAGTACTTC. Translation gives CASSRGETQYF.

The chain combines TRBV2 with TRBJ1-1; tentative D call: TRBD1 (5 bases). This CDR3 spans 14 amino acids. The V gene lost 6 bases and the J gene lost 2 bases, with 13 bases spanning the gap. The germline gives CDR1 SNHLY, CDR2 FYNNEI. CDR3 bases: TGTGCCAGCAGGCTGGGCAGGGAAAACACTGAAGCTTTCTTT. Residues: CASRLGRENTEAFF.

This clone turned up a few times. V is TRBV2 and J is TRBJ1-1, with D unresolved. This CDR3 has 15 residues. Germline V gene data show CDR1 as SNHLY and CDR2 as FYNNEI. Trimming left V 7 bases short and J 0 bases short, with 15 bases between. Written as DNA, the CDR3 is TGTGCCAGCAAGTTCAACTCTCTGATGAACACTGAAGCTTTCTTT. Protein sequence: CASKFNSLMNTEAFF.